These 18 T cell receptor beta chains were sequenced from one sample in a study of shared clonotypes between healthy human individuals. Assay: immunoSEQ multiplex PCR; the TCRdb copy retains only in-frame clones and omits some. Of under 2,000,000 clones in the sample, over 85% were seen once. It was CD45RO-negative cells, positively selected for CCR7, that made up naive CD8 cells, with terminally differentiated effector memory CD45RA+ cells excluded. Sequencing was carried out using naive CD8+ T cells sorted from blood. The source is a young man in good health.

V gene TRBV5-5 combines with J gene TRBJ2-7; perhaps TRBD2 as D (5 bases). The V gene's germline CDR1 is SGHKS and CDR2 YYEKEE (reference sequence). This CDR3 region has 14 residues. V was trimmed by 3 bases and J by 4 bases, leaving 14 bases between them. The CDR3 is CASSSGVGRYEQYF. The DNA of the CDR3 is TGTGCCAGCAGCTCCGGGGTCGGAAGGTACGAGCAGTACTTC.

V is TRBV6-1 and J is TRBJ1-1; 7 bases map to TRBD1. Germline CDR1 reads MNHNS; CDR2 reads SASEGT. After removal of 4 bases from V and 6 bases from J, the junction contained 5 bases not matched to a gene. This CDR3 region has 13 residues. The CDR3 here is CASSATGWAEAFF. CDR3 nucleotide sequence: TGTGCCAGCAGTGCGACAGGGTGGGCTGAAGCTTTCTTT.

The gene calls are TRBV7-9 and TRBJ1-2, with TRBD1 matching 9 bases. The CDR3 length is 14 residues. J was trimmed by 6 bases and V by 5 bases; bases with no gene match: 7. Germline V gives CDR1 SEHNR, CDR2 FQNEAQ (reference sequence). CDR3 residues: CASSPGTGNNGYTF. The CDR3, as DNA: TGTGCCAGCAGCCCAGGGACAGGGAATAATGGCTACACCTTC.

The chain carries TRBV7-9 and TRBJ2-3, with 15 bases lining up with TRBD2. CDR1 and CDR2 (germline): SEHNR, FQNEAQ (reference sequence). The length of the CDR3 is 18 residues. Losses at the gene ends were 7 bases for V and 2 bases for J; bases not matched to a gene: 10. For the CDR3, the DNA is TGTGCCAGCACCCTGGGGGGACTAGCGGGAGGCTTCACAGATACGCAGTATTTT. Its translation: CASTLGGLAGGFTDTQYF.

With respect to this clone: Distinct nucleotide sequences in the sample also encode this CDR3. CDR3 DNA: TGTGCCAGCAGCTTAGGCAGGGGGTATGAGCAGTACTTC. Encoded protein: CASSLGRGYEQYF. The chain joins TRBV13 to TRBJ2-7; 7 positions match TRBD1. This CDR3 is built from 13 residues. Germline CDR1 and CDR2: PRHDT and FYEKMQ (reference sequence). The ends lost 0 bases at V and 7 bases at J; junction bases unmatched: 3.

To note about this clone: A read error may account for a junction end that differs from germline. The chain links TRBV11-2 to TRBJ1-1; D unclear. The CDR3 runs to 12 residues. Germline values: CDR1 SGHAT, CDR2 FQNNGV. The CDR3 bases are TGTGCCAGCAGCTTAATTAAGAGAGAAGCCTTCTTT. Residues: CASSLIKREAFF. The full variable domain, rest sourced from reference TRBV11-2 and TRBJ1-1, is EAGVAQSPRYKIIEKRQSVAFWCNPISGHATLYWYQQILGQGPKLLIQFQNNGVVDDSQLPKDRFSAERLKGVDSTLKIQPAKLEDSAVYLCASSLIKREAFFGQGTRLTVV.

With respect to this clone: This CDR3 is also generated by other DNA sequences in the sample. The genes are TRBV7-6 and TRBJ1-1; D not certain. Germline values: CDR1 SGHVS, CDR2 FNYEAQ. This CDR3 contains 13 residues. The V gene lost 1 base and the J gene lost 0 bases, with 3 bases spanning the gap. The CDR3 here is CASSLELNTEAFF. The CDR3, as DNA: TGTGCCAGCAGCTTAGAGTTGAACACTGAAGCTTTCTTT.

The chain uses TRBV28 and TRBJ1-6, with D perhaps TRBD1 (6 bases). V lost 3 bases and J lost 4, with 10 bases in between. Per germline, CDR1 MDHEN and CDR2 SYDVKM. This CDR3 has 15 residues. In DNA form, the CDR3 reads TGTGCCAGCAGTTTCGGGACACAGTATAATTCACCCCTCCACTTT. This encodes CASSFGTQYNSPLHF. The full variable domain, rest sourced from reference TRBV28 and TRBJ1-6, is DVKVTQSSRYLVKRTGEKVFLECVQDMDHENMFWYRQDPGLGLRLIYFSYDVKMKEKGDIPEGYSVSREKKERFSLILESASTNQTSMYLCASSFGTQYNSPLHFGNGTRLTVT.

CDR3 in amino acids: CAWSGSSYGYTF. In DNA, the CDR3 is TGTGCCTGGAGTGGCAGCTCCTATGGCTACACCTTC. V and J are TRBV30 and TRBJ1-2; unclear D gene. CDR3 length equals 12 residues. The V and J ends lost 1 base and 4 bases respectively, with 7 bases between them. Per germline, CDR1 GTSNPN and CDR2 SVGIG (reference sequence).

CDR3 DNA sequence: TGTGCCAGCAGCCAAGGACTGACCTCCTACGAGCAGTACTTC. It encodes CASSQGLTSYEQYF. The chain carries TRBV4-2 and TRBJ2-7; D gene uncertain. This CDR3 has 14 residues. V lost 1 base, J lost 0 bases, and 7 bases lay in between. From germline, CDR1 is LGHNA and CDR2 YNFKEQ.

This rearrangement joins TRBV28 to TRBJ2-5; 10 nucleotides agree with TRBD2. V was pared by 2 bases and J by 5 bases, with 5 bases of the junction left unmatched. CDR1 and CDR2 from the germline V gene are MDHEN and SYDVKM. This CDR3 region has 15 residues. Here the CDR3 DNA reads TGTGCCAGCAGTTTACTCTCTAGCGGGAGTGAGACCCAGTACTTC. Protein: CASSLLSSGSETQYF.

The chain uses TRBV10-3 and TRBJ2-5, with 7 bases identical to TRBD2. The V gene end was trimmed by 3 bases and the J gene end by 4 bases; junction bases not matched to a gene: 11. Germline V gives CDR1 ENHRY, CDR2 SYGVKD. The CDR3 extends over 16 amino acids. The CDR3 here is CAISEKGTTSRETQYF. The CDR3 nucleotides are TGTGCCATCAGTGAAAAAGGGACGACTAGCCGAGAGACCCAGTACTTC.

The CDR3 loop is CASKLAGAYNEQFF. In DNA form, the CDR3 reads TGTGCCAGCAAACTAGCGGGCGCGTACAATGAGCAGTTCTTC. The V gene is TRBV6-1, the J gene TRBJ2-1; 9 bases are shared with TRBD2. CDR1 and CDR2 from the germline V gene are MNHNS and SASEGT. V was clipped by 7 bases and J by 4 bases; unmatched bases: 5. The length of the CDR3 is 14 residues.

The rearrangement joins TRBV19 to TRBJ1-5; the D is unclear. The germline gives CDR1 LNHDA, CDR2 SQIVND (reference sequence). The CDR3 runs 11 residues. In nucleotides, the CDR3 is TGTGCATCGCCGTGCAATCAGCCCCAGCATTTT. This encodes CASPCNQPQHF.

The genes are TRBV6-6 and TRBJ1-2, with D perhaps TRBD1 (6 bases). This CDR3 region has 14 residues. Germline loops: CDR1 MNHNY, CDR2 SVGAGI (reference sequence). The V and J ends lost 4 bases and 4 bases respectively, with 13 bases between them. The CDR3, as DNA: TGTGCCAGCAGTTTGGGGGGCGGGGTCTATGGCTACACCTTC. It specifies CASSLGGGVYGYTF.

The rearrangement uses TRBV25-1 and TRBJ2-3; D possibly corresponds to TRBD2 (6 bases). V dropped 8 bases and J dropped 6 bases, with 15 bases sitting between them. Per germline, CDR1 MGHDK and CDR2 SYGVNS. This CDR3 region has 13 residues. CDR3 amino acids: CASGGALWDTQYF. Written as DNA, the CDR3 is TGTGCCAGCGGCGGGGCTCTATGGGATACGCAGTATTTT.

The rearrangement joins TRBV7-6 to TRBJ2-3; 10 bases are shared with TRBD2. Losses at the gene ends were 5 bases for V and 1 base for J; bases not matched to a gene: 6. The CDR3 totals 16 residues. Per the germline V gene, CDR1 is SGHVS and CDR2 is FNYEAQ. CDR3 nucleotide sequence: TGTGCCAGCAGCGACCCGAGCGGGAGGGGCACAGATACGCAGTATTTT. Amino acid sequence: CASSDPSGRGTDTQYF.

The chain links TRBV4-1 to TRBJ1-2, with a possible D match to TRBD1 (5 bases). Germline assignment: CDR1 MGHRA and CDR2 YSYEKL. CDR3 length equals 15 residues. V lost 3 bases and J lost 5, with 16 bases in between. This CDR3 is CASSHIVTGEYGYTF. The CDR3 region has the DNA TGCGCCAGCAGCCATATTGTAACAGGCGAATATGGCTACACCTTC.